This TCR beta chain was captured by sequencing in a study of T cell responses to AZD1222 COVID-19 vaccine. Study-level findings and limits: Repertoires in all cases were sampled only once the peak T cell response had passed. As reported, nearly half of all spike-specific TCRs target variant regions that are unmutated. The study identified only five or six AZD1222 recipients as seropositive at baseline.

TCRdb's table, derived via immunoSEQ multiplex PCR, lists solely in-frame clones and lacks some. The sample yields fewer than 120,000 clones, about nine tenths seen once. The V gene lost 8 bases and the J gene lost 3 bases, with 13 bases spanning the gap. The CDR3 covers 13 residues. CDR1 SNHLY and CDR2 FYNNEI come from the germline V gene. Comment on this clone: The antigen is undetermined.

The receptor was isolated from an adult in good health. The gene calls are TRBV2 and TRBJ1-1, with no clear D. Sequenced here: peripheral blood, sampled on day 0 of AZD1222 vaccination. Here the CDR3 reads CASGKEGDTEAFF. The CDR3 DNA follows: TGTGCCAGCGGGAAGGAGGGAGACACTGAAGCTTTCTTT.